The next 7 T cell receptor beta chains were all read from a single sample in a study of cytomegalovirus exposure and HLA in healthy donors. TCRdb keeps only in-frame clones here, not all; method: immunoSEQ multiplex PCR. Of around 260,000 clones in the sample, 90% are singletons; the top ten hold just over 3%. Sequences were obtained from PBMCs. The receptors stem from a woman in her twenties or thirties in good health and CMV-seronegative.

The CDR3 spells CASSLDSRNEQYF. The CDR3 bases are TGTGCCAGCAGTTTAGACTCCCGCAACGAGCAGTACTTC. The genes are TRBV28 and TRBJ2-7, with no clear D. The V end was cut by 2 bases, the J end by 5 bases, with 10 bases between. Germline CDR1 and CDR2: MDHEN and SYDVKM. The CDR3 length is 13 residues.

The J gene is TRBJ2-1, the V gene TRBV27, with 10 bases lining up with TRBD1. The length of the CDR3 is 15 residues. Per the germline V gene, CDR1 is MNHEY and CDR2 is SMNVEV (reference sequence). V lost 5 bases to trimming and J lost 7 bases; unmatched junction nucleotides: 8. The CDR3 DNA follows: TGTGCCAGCAGTCAGGACAGGGGGAATCAAAATGAGCAGTTCTTC. Encoded protein: CASSQDRGNQNEQFF.

The rearrangement links TRBV11-3 to TRBJ2-7; D is uncertain. Germline V gene sequence: CDR1 SGHNT, CDR2 YENEEA. The CDR3 extends over 14 amino acids. V lost 1 base and J 0 bases, leaving 7 bases between the germline ends. CDR3 nucleotides: TGTGCCAGCAGCTTAGGCCCGAGCTCCTACGAGCAGTACTTC. Translation gives CASSLGPSSYEQYF.

The rearrangement links TRBV28 to TRBJ1-2, with a possible D match to TRBD1 (5 bases). The CDR3 has 15 amino acids. Trimming left V 2 bases short and J 7 bases short, with 17 bases between. Germline lookup yields CDR1 MDHEN and CDR2 SYDVKM. The CDR3 sequence: CASSLGAGLVSGYTF. The CDR3, as DNA: TGTGCCAGCAGTTTAGGGGCAGGGTTGGTCTCTGGCTACACCTTC.

V is TRBV28 and J is TRBJ1-2; TRBD1 matches at 8 bases. The V segment lost 4 bases and the J segment 2 bases; nucleotides outside the gene matches: 21. The CDR3 totals 20 residues. Germline loops: CDR1 MDHEN, CDR2 SYDVKM. The CDR3 loop reads CASSSGGSWNLGLPNYGYTF. CDR3 DNA sequence: TGTGCCAGCAGTTCAGGGGGCTCGTGGAATCTAGGACTCCCAAACTATGGCTACACCTTC.

This chain joins TRBV2 and TRBJ2-2; D is perhaps TRBD1 or TRBD2 (5 bases each). The CDR3 has 13 amino acids. V was clipped by 6 bases and J by 9 bases, with 14 bases between them. Germline CDR1 reads SNHLY; CDR2 reads FYNNEI. The CDR3 here is CASRGSGSRELFF. CDR3 coding DNA: TGTGCCAGCAGGGGGTCAGGGAGCAGGGAGCTGTTTTTT.

The chain joins TRBV27 to TRBJ2-7; the D gene is possibly TRBD1 (6 bases). The CDR3 spans 13 residues. CDR1 MNHEY and CDR2 SMNVEV come from the germline V gene (reference sequence). Trimming removed 8 bases from V and 5 bases from J, with 16 bases in between. This chain's CDR3 is CASRKGGFDEQYF. DNA of the CDR3: TGTGCCAGCCGAAAAGGGGGTTTCGACGAGCAGTACTTC.